These T cell receptor beta chains were read from a single sample in a study of blood T cell repertoires in COVID-19. The table came from immunoSEQ multiplex PCR; TCRdb's copy has only in-frame clones and leaves some out. The sample holds hundreds of thousands of clones, roughly 88% seen once. Sequences were obtained from peripheral blood. The origin of the receptors is a woman aged 25 to 39 with active or convalescent COVID-19. Each CDR3 is given with its conserved first and last residue. A D gene is named only where the DNA matches it firmly. The size field is filled for only some rows; it gives once, few, many or a size class.

j_call | v_call | clone_size | d_call | cdr3_length | cdr3_aa | cdr3_nt
TRBJ1-1 | TRBV6-1 | once | . | 12 | CASSESASEAFF | TGTGCCAGCAGTGAGAGCGCGTCTGAAGCTTTCTTT
TRBJ1-1 | TRBV2 | . | TRBD1 | 16 | CASSRTGAGWNTEAFF | TGTGCCAGCAGTCGTACAGGGGCCGGATGGAACACTGAAGCTTTCTTT
TRBJ1-2 | TRBV4-1 | . | TRBD1 | 15 | CASSPGDRGRYGYTF | TGCGCCAGCAGCCCGGGGGACAGGGGGAGGTACGGCTACACCTTC
TRBJ1-4 | TRBV5-1 | . | TRBD1 | 15 | CASSLGVTGDEKLFF | TGCGCCAGCAGCTTGGGTGTTACAGGGGATGAAAAACTGTTTTTT
TRBJ1-3 | TRBV6-5 | . | . | 11 | CASTVGNTIYF | TGTGCCAGCACAGTGGGAAACACCATATATTTT
TRBJ1-5 | TRBV18 | . | . | 14 | CASSLGHSNQPQHF | TGTGCCAGCTCACTCGGACATAGCAATCAGCCCCAGCATTTT
TRBJ2-7 | TRBV29-1 | . | . | 11 | CSVTENREQYF | TGCAGCGTTACAGAAAATCGGGAGCAGTACTTC
TRBJ1-2 | TRBV27 | once | TRBD1 | 14 | CASSRGGAHYGYTF | TGTGCCAGCAGTAGAGGGGGCGCTCACTATGGCTACACCTTC
TRBJ1-1 | TRBV16 | . | TRBD1 | 15 | CASSQSLGQGAEAFF | TGTGCCAGCAGCCAATCGTTAGGACAGGGGGCCGAAGCTTTCTTT
TRBJ1-2 | TRBV10-3 | . | TRBD1 | 14 | CAIWGQGALGGYTF | TGTGCCATCTGGGGACAGGGGGCTTTAGGCGGCTACACCTTC
TRBJ1-4 | TRBV7-7 | . | TRBD1 | 17 | CASSPHPRGTVNEKLFF | TGTGCCAGCAGCCCCCACCCCCGGGGGACAGTGAATGAAAAACTGTTTTTT
TRBJ1-5 | TRBV6-2/TRBV6-3 | . | . | 18 | CASSYLEREFYSNQPQHF | TGTGCCAGCAGTTACTTGGAGAGGGAATTTTACAGCAATCAGCCCCAGCATTTT
TRBJ1-2 | TRBV5-1 | . | . | 16 | CASSPAPTDSNYGYTF | TGCGCCAGCAGCCCGGCGCCGACAGACTCTAACTATGGCTACACCTTC
TRBJ2-4 | TRBV12-3/TRBV12-4 | . | . | 13 | CASSFRGGNIQYF | TGTGCCAGCAGTTTTCGTGGCGGAAACATTCAGTACTTC
TRBJ1-2 | TRBV25-1 | . | . | 13 | CASSDPDSYGYTF | TGTGCCAGCAGTGATCCGGACAGCTATGGCTACACCTTC
TRBJ2-5 | TRBV13 | . | . | 14 | CASSLPLGGETQYF | TGTGCCAGCAGCCTACCTCTGGGGGGAGAGACCCAGTACTTC
TRBJ1-3 | TRBV18 | . | TRBD1 | 16 | CASSPPGQSSGNTIYF | TGTGCCAGCTCACCGCCGGGACAGAGCTCTGGAAACACCATATATTTT
TRBJ2-3 | TRBV28 | . | TRBD2 | 16 | CASSPQRETGTDTQYF | TGTGCCAGCAGTCCTCAGCGGGAGACCGGCACAGATACGCAGTATTTT
TRBJ1-1 | TRBV19 | . | . | 13 | CASEYLGGTEAFF | TGTGCCAGTGAATACTTAGGGGGCACTGAAGCTTTCTTT
TRBJ1-2 | TRBV2 | few | . | 13 | CASSEQRGYGYTF | TGTGCCAGCAGTGAACAACGAGGCTATGGCTACACCTTC
TRBJ2-7 | TRBV7-8 | few | . | 11 | CASSTNYEQYF | TGTGCCAGCAGCACAAACTACGAGCAGTACTTC
TRBJ1-2 | TRBV12-5 | . | TRBD1 | 13 | CASGFKQGHGYTF | TGTGCTAGTGGTTTCAAACAGGGGCATGGCTACACCTTC
TRBJ2-1 | TRBV2 | once | . | 13 | CASSISGYDEQFF | TGTGCCAGCAGTATATCAGGGTACGATGAGCAGTTCTTC
TRBJ2-7 | TRBV4-1 | . | TRBD2 | 15 | CASSQVAGTSGEQYF | TGCGCCAGCAGCCAAGTTGCCGGGACTAGCGGCGAGCAGTACTTC
TRBJ1-1 | TRBV12-3/TRBV12-4 | . | . | 13 | CASSWGGETEAFF | TGTGCCAGCAGCTGGGGGGGGGAGACTGAAGCTTTCTTT
TRBJ1-6 | TRBV5-5 | . | . | 14 | CASSLVGGNSPLHF | TGTGCCAGCAGCTTGGTAGGGGGTAATTCACCCCTCCACTTT
TRBJ2-2 | TRBV27 | . | . | 14 | CASRLGFATGELFF | TGTGCCAGCAGACTTGGTTTTGCCACCGGGGAGCTGTTTTTT
TRBJ1-1 | TRBV6-5 | . | TRBD1 | 14 | CASSRSTGDTEAFF | TGTGCCAGCAGCCGGTCGACAGGGGACACTGAAGCTTTCTTT
TRBJ1-1 | TRBV20-1 | . | . | 11 | CSAPKTPEAFF | TGCAGTGCTCCCAAAACACCCGAAGCTTTCTTT
TRBJ1-2 | TRBV7-9 | . | . | 14 | CASSSSQTTGRNTF | TGTGCCAGCAGCTCGAGCCAAACGACAGGAAGAAACACCTTC
TRBJ2-3 | TRBV6-4 | . | . | 14 | CASSDSRDTDTQYF | TGTGCCAGCAGTGACTCGCGGGACACAGATACGCAGTATTTT
TRBJ2-1 | TRBV3-1/TRBV3-2 | . | TRBD2 | 16 | CASSQQGTSGSNEQFF | TGTGCCAGCAGCCAACAAGGGACTAGCGGGTCCAATGAGCAGTTCTTC
TRBJ1-2 | TRBV6-5 | . | TRBD1 | 12 | CASSPTGSGYTF | TGTGCCAGCAGTCCGACAGGGTCTGGCTACACCTTC
TRBJ1-5 | TRBV19 | . | . | 13 | CASSNLGGQPQHF | TGTGCCAGTAGTAACCTCGGGGGTCAGCCCCAGCATTTT
TRBJ2-1 | TRBV3-1/TRBV3-2 | . | TRBD2 | 14 | CASSQGGGATEQFF | TGTGCCAGCAGCCAAGGCGGGGGGGCAACTGAGCAGTTCTTC
TRBJ1-2 | TRBV3-1/TRBV3-2 | . | . | 13 | CASSQAASYGYTF | TGTGCCAGCAGCCAAGCTGCCAGCTATGGCTACACCTTC
TRBJ2-7 | TRBV1 | . | . | 19 | CTSSQVGVGIAGTPNEQYF | .
TRBJ2-3 | TRBV4-2 | . | . | 21 | CASTPTQDRYFDAVGTDTQYF | TGTGCCAGCACCCCGACGCAGGACAGATATTTTGATGCTGTGGGCACAGATACGCAGTATTTT
TRBJ2-5 | TRBV5-1 | . | TRBD1 | 16 | CASSKGTGAPQETQYF | TGCGCCAGCAGCAAGGGGACAGGGGCCCCCCAAGAGACCCAGTACTTC
TRBJ2-1 | TRBV18 | . | . | 13 | CASSPRTPPEQFF | TGTGCCAGCTCTCCCCGGACTCCTCCTGAGCAGTTCTTC
TRBJ2-1 | TRBV12-3/TRBV12-4 | . | . | 12 | CASSLIANEQFF | TGTGCCAGCAGTTTGATAGCGAATGAGCAGTTCTTC
TRBJ1-3 | TRBV5-4 | . | . | 17 | CASSPKGSRSSGNTIYF | TGTGCCAGCAGCCCAAAAGGGAGTAGGAGCTCTGGAAACACCATATATTTT
TRBJ2-1 | TRBV7-9 | . | TRBD2 | 15 | CASSGTSGGRDEQFF | TGTGCCAGCAGCGGGACTAGCGGGGGGCGGGATGAGCAGTTCTTC
TRBJ2-2 | TRBV3-1/TRBV3-2 | . | TRBD1 | 15 | CASSQTDRDTGELFF | TGTGCCAGCAGCCAGACAGACAGGGACACCGGGGAGCTGTTTTTT
TRBJ1-3 | TRBV21-1 | . | . | 19 | CASSHQRRTGRTPGNTIYF | TGTGCCAGCAGCCACCAGCGCCGGACAGGGCGTACCCCTGGAAACACCATATATTTT
TRBJ1-1 | TRBV7-9 | . | . | 15 | CASSFGSPGDTEAFF | TGTGCCAGCAGCTTCGGGTCTCCGGGGGACACTGAAGCTTTCTTT
TRBJ1-1 | TRBV6-5 | . | TRBD1 | 16 | CASSYMGATGGTEAFF | TGTGCCAGCAGTTACATGGGGGCGACAGGGGGCACTGAAGCTTTCTTT
TRBJ1-1 | TRBV25-1 | few | TRBD1 | 14 | CASSPQGAGTEAFF | TGTGCCAGCAGTCCACAGGGGGCGGGAACTGAAGCTTTCTTT
TRBJ2-1 | TRBV18 | . | TRBD2 | 15 | CASSLPGLAGVEQFF | TGTGCCAGCTCACTACCGGGACTAGCGGGAGTTGAGCAGTTCTTC
TRBJ1-1 | TRBV29-1 | . | . | 13 | CSVVGRMNTEAFF | TGCAGCGTTGTTGGCCGCATGAACACTGAAGCTTTCTTT
TRBJ1-1 | TRBV19 | . | . | 14 | CASSPRGENTEAFF | TGTGCCAGTAGCCCCCGGGGGGAGAACACTGAAGCTTTCTTT
TRBJ1-5 | TRBV19 | . | . | 16 | CASTEESGIKNQPQHF | TGTGCCAGTACCGAGGAGTCCGGTATCAAAAATCAGCCCCAGCATTTT
TRBJ1-6 | TRBV5-1 | . | . | 14 | CASSLWQANSPLHF | TGCGCCAGCAGCTTGTGGCAGGCGAATTCACCCCTCCACTTT
TRBJ1-1 | TRBV12-3/TRBV12-4 | . | . | 13 | CATLRQTNTEAFF | TGTGCCACCCTCAGACAGACGAACACTGAAGCTTTCTTT
TRBJ1-6 | TRBV2 | . | TRBD1 | 13 | CARQGQYNSPLHF | TGTGCCAGGCAGGGACAGTATAATTCACCCCTCCACTTT
TRBJ2-7 | TRBV19 | . | . | 13 | CASSITAAREQYF | TGTGCCAGTAGTATTACGGCGGCGCGGGAGCAGTACTTC
TRBJ1-1 | TRBV10-3 | few | . | 15 | CAISETEPSDTEAFF | TGTGCCATCAGTGAAACGGAGCCGAGCGACACTGAAGCTTTCTTT
TRBJ1-1 | TRBV27 | . | TRBD1 | 14 | CASSRDRGQTEAFF | TGTGCCAGCAGTAGGGACAGGGGGCAGACTGAAGCTTTCTTT